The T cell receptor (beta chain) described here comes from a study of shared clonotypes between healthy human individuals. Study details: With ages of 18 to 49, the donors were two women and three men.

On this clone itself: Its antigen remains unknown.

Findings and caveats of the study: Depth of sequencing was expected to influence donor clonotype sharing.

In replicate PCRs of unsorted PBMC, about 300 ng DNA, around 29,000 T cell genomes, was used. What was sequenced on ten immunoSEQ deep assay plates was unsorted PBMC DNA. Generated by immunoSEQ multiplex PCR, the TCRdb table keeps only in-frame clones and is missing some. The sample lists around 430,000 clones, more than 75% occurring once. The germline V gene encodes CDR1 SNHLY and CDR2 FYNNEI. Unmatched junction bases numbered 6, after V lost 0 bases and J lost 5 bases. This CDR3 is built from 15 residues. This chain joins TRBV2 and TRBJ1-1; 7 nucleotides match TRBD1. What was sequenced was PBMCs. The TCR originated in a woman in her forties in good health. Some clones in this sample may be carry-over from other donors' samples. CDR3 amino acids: CASSEAPRGQTEAFF. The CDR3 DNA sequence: TGTGCCAGCAGTGAAGCCCCCAGGGGACAGACTGAAGCTTTCTTT.